Listed here is a single T cell receptor beta chain. Its antigen remains unidentified. Within one base of it there is no much larger clone, and no base qualities were kept. The cohort consisted of approximately 670 healthy bone marrow donors. At the time of sampling, all cohort members were nominally healthy, though unrecorded immune exposures were likely present. The donor was CMV seropositive and belonged to the group of about 290 seropositive cohort members. A peripheral blood sample was provided by each donor, and peripheral blood mononuclear cells were used for TCR beta sequencing. The Qiagen DNeasy Blood Extraction Kit was used to extract genomic DNA from the blood cell samples. The library was prepared using the immunoSEQ multiplex PCR assay. A mixture of 60 forward primers for TCR Vbeta segments and 13 reverse primers for TCR Jbeta segments was used in the multiplex PCR. Amplification of the CDR3 region of rearranged TCR beta genes was performed with a multiplex PCR assay on genomic DNA. The amplified TCR beta libraries were sequenced on the Illumina HiSeq System as 87-base-pair reads. As for how the authors treated the data: A later analysis tallied 80 million to 95 million unique TCR beta chains across the 650 to 750 repertoires, and approximately 9.9 million of those chains were shared by two or more donors. Raw reads were error-corrected and collapsed into unique sequences by a nearest-neighbor algorithm in which closely related sequences were merged to remove PCR and sequencing errors. To assign V, D and J gene segments, CDR3 sequences were aligned to IMGT reference sequences. For a sequence to be retained, a match of at least six nucleotides to both a V gene segment and a J gene segment was required. A rearrangement counted as productive if the CDR3 had no stop codons and remained in frame with V and J, and every other rearrangement counted as non-productive. CDR3 was defined by IMGT convention, running from the second conserved V-encoded cysteine to the conserved J-encoded phenylalanine. The earlier analysis of about 640 of the donors excluded any sequence lacking an unambiguous match to a single V gene segment. An earlier analysis of fewer than 750 of the donors called V segments functional above 56.7% productive rearrangements and segregating when the between-donor standard deviation exceeded 5%. A statistical classification framework was built for diagnosing cytomegalovirus status from the catalog of TCR beta chain sequences. In a later analysis, TCR nucleotide sequences were compared against IMGT/GENE-DB human TR gene sequences so that V and J genes could be assigned. Using the TCRdist pipeline, a later analysis assigned CDR3 sequences along with most-parsimonious VDJ recombination scenarios. In a later analysis, each TCR beta chain was defined by its CDR3 amino acid sequence together with its V-gene family, and reads without a unique V-gene family were excluded. To address suspected cross-contamination and a sequencing artifact, a later analysis removed several hundred highly shared, low-generation-probability nucleotide sequences. For each public chain, a later analysis derived a clonal expansion index from normalized ranks of inferred template counts within each repertoire. In a later analysis, generation probabilities were computed with a VDJ recombination model fitted to out-of-frame rearrangements, and the resulting probabilities were checked against IGoR. In a later analysis, hypergeometric tests were used to score TCR-TCR, TCR-HLA and TCR-CMV co-occurrence, with a repertoire-size bias correction applied to TCR pairs. To estimate false discovery rates, a later analysis permuted the HLA or CMV assignments 20 times. In a later analysis, co-occurring TCRs were grouped using DBSCAN, and TCRdist sequence similarity was added for clustering within HLA-allele-positive subsets. Repertoires with fewer than 30,000 or more than 120,000 public chains, plus five repertoires with anomalous nucleotide sharing, were excluded from co-occurrence clustering. The source is immuneACCESS, and TCRdb retained only in-frame sequences with V and J called. Part of the clones is not carried over; for the studies checked, unresolved V genes explain less than half of this, and the remainder is unexplained. V, J and clone size were drawn from that table, and D and trimming were deduced from the DNA. Counted in this sample were about 130,000 clones; more than 65% of them appeared once. The ten largest clones take up 4% to 5% of the sample.

This entry is derived from a study of cytomegalovirus exposure and HLA in healthy donors listed by TCRdb under 2017. Broadly, across the study: An earlier analysis of approximately 600 of the donors reported approximately 290 Gb of sequence data and roughly 110 million unique TCR beta sequences from about 200 million T cells. About 300 gigabases of sequencing data and tens of millions of unique TCR sequences were included in an early release covering 550 to 800 HLA-typed donors. Of the approximately 400 genotyped donors, approximately 83% fell in the genetic ancestry cluster associated with self-reported Caucasian donors. The study aimed to test whether cataloging public T cell receptors could reveal signatures of past pathogen exposure. The T cell repertoires of under 750 subjects were profiled by immunosequencing and related to cytomegalovirus serostatus. A separate validation cohort of about 110 different subjects was used in addition to the roughly 670-subject first cohort. To predict cytomegalovirus infection status, the study brought together high-throughput TCR immunosequencing, statistical association of individual TCRs with disease status, and machine learning. A later analysis re-analyzed previously published TCR beta repertoires from 666 donors and added high-resolution HLA genotyping to study TCR occurrence patterns. Rather than using new phenotypic data, the later analysis identified candidate immune exposures from TCR beta sequences and from how often those sequences occurred across donors. To decide whether each TCR beta V gene segment behaved as functional or pseudogenic, an earlier analysis of some 540 of the donors relied on high-throughput TCR beta sequencing. Alongside the repertoire data, information on donor age, sex, ethnicity and CMV serostatus was compiled. A later genetic analysis took genome-wide SNP genotypes for about 65% of the 666 donors and used that subset as a discovery cohort. Every repertoire in the discovery cohort had been generated on one and the same sequencing platform. HLA typing covered class I and class II loci at four-digit resolution. Typing coverage differed by locus: A, B, C, DRB1 and DQB1 were typed in roughly 620-630 donors, DQA1 in about 510, DPA1 in approximately 600, and DPB1 in roughly 470. Four to six DR-DQ haplotypes were handled as single units for association and clustering because linkage in the cohort was strong. Among roughly 400 genotyped donors of the cohort, an average of approximately 220,000 unique TCR beta nucleotide sequences was sequenced per donor, of which about 19% were non-productive. The full study reports these points: In a later analysis, the rate of TCR association differed among HLA loci, with DRB1 alleles having the most associated TCRs and HLA-C alleles having the fewest. The earlier analysis of fewer than 750 of the donors excluded approximately 15 rarely observed V segments, including chromosome 9 orphons, because counts were too low. When HLA alleles, especially DR and DQ, strongly co-occurred, TCR associations were difficult to assign to individual alleles. Most CMV-associated TCR beta chains appeared to be HLA-restricted in a later analysis, and the HLA associations seemed to be driven largely by CMV exposure. In a later analysis, some 18,000 TCR beta sequences were associated with specific HLA alleles at a false discovery rate of 0.05. Correlated functional status among segregating V segments might reflect linkage disequilibrium, but an unknown experimental factor could not be ruled out. The authors suggested that the approach could potentially be extended to other disease states and immunological phenotypes. In a later analysis, several top co-occurrence clusters were reported to appear linked to parvovirus B19, influenza, CMV and Epstein-Barr virus. A later genetic analysis associated a missense DCLRE1C variant with V-gene and J-gene trimming of TCR beta chains, and an independent cohort replicated the association. The cohort was sequenced for TCR beta chains only, and without alpha or paired-chain data the features that could be detected were limited. Across donors, most TCR sequences were observed very rarely, whereas some public TCRs were present in many individuals. In an earlier analysis of under 600 of the donors, most TCR beta V segments were observed in productive rearrangements about 87% or about 30% of the time, broadly matching IMGT annotations. Roughly uniform sequencing depth across donors was assumed in presence/absence analyses, although this assumption may not hold. Three of the identified cytomegalovirus-associated TCR beta chains were confirmed in vitro to be specific for cytomegalovirus antigens. A further reported finding was that TCR beta sequences accurately predicted the HLA-A and HLA-B alleles for most subjects in the first cohort. A group of highly shared sequence variants was considered likely to be a technical artifact of the sequencing pipeline. Immune exposure information for the cohort was limited to CMV serostatus. In both the original and validation cohorts, the classifier was reported to diagnose cytomegalovirus status with high specificity and sensitivity. A total of 150 to 200 TCR beta chains were listed by the study as associated with cytomegalovirus. Some IMGT-functional V segments, including TRBV6-2 and TRBV6-3, could not be told apart with the 87-base-pair reads, so those segments were excluded. Because HLA typing was unavailable for some donors at each locus, only the typed subset was used in association tests. Compared with equally common non-associated chains, HLA-associated TCR beta chains in a later analysis were more clonally expanded and had lower generation probabilities. In a later genetic analysis, fewer N-insertions in productive TCRs were reported among donors in an Asian-associated ancestry cluster than the 666-donor mean.

Germline trimming: 5 bases from V, 0 bases from J; junction bases outside gene matches: 9. Reading from cysteine to phenylalanine, the CDR3 counts 17 amino acids. The retained sequence is limited to the CDR3, 51 bases, with the frame set at the first base. CDR1 is given as SGHRS and CDR2 as YFSETQ, both from the germline V gene. This receptor was taken from a male donor in good health and CMV-seropositive. The source material was PBMCs. This chain is built from TRBV5-1 and TRBJ2-7; the junction holds 12 bases that match TRBD2. The CDR3 sequence is CASRRASGRAASYEQYF. The DNA reads TGCGCCAGCAGACGGGCTAGCGGGAGGGCCGCCTCCTACGAGCAGTACTTC.